The 5 T cell receptor beta chains presented below share a single source sample, sequenced in a study of T cell responses to AZD1222 COVID-19 vaccine (dated by TCRdb to the early 2020s). This specimen's time point label, per the study, means: baseline before first vaccination. The receptor library was made with the immunoSEQ multiplex PCR assay. TCRdb holds this immuneACCESS table with in-frame rearrangements only. Some clones are missing; in checked studies, unresolved V genes explain under half, and the rest has no known cause. The sample table shows about 130,000 clones, and 88% are seen once. The top ten clonotypes cover 3.5% to 4.5% of the sample. This sample comprised peripheral blood, obtained on day 0 of AZD1222 vaccination. These receptors were obtained from an adult in good health.

The chain joins TRBV6-5 to TRBJ1-5, with D tentatively TRBD1 (5 bases). From germline, CDR1 is MNHEY and CDR2 SVGAGI. CDR3 length: 14 amino acids. V lost 2 bases and J lost 5, with 10 bases in between. Here the CDR3 DNA reads TGTGCCAGCAGTTACGGAATCAGGGATCAGCCCCAGCATTTT. Encoded protein: CASSYGIRDQPQHF.

The chain carries TRBV28 and TRBJ1-3; TRBD1 matches at 8 bases. V trimming: 5 bases; J trimming: 3 bases; junction bases outside the gene matches: 9. The CDR3 loop spans 16 amino acids. The V gene's germline CDR1 is MDHEN and CDR2 SYDVKM. The CDR3 sequence: CASSADRGTIGNTIYF. CDR3 DNA sequence: TGTGCCAGCAGTGCCGACAGGGGTACGATTGGAAACACCATATATTTT. Full variable domain (missing parts from reference TRBV28 and TRBJ1-3): DVKVTQSSRYLVKRTGEKVFLECVQDMDHENMFWYRQDPGLGLRLIYFSYDVKMKEKGDIPEGYSVSREKKERFSLILESASTNQTSMYLCASSADRGTIGNTIYFGEGSWLTVV.

The genes are TRBV18 and TRBJ1-5; weak D call: TRBD1 (5 bases). The V gene lost 0 bases and the J gene lost 1 base, with 10 bases spanning the gap. The CDR3 has 16 residues. CDR1 is KGHSH, CDR2 LQKENI, per germline. CDR3: CASSPPGGTSNQPQHF. The CDR3, as DNA: TGTGCCAGCTCACCACCGGGGGGTACGAGCAATCAGCCCCAGCATTTT.

The J gene is TRBJ2-2, the V gene TRBV2, with TRBD2 matching 10 bases. The V segment lost 6 bases and the J segment 3 bases; nucleotides outside the gene matches: 4. CDR1 and CDR2 from the germline V gene are SNHLY and FYNNEI. CDR3 size: 15 residues. The CDR3, as DNA: TGTGCCAGCAGCCTAGCGGGAGTGGACACCGGGGAGCTGTTTTTT. This encodes CASSLAGVDTGELFF.

CDR3 in amino acids: CASRVAKGKLFF. The CDR3 nucleotides read TGTGCCAGCAGGGTGGCGAAAGGAAAACTGTTTTTT. The chain uses TRBV12-3 or TRBV12-4 and TRBJ1-4; D not resolved. This CDR3 is 12 amino acids long. Between the trimmed V and J ends, which lost 6 bases and 10 bases, there was a span of 12 bases.